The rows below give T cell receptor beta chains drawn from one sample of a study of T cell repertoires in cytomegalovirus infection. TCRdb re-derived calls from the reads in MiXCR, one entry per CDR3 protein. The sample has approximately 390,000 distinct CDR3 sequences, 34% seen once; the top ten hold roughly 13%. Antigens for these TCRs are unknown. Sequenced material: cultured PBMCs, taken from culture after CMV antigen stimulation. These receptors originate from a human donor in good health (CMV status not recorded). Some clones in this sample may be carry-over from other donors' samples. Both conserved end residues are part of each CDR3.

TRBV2 CASSDQLRETQYF
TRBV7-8 CASSLGDRNYGYTF
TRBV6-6 CASSYWDSNEQFF
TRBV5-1 CASSPPSGGRPREQYF
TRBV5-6 CASSEREFKIGELFF
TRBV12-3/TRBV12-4 CASSPSVGPGGNTIYF
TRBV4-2 CASSQPTTGSRVLTF
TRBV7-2 CASSLGLLLGGVQFF
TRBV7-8 CASSLGRGSGDQPQHF
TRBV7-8 CASSPRGQGGYEQYF
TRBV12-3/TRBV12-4 CASSRGQASNEQFF
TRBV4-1 CASSQDQWGVQDTQYF
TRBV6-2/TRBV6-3 CASSLSQGFYEQYF
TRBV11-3 CASSPPGTVNTEAFF
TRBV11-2 CASSLWVAGSETQYF
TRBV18 CASSPSFGVEMNTEAFF
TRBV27 CASSPGRVGVDEKLFF
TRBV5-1 CASSLQGPGTGELFF
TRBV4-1 CASSPTSYQETQYF
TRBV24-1 CATSDPRPVLGRAYNEQFF
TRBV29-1 CSVDGTSYSGQFF
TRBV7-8 CASSLTRGRQETQYF
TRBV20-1 CSALLAGGANEQFF
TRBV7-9 CASSLGDVVSGYTF
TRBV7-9 CAISGYRQFF
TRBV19 CASSLLAGGTYEQYF
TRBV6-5 CASRKHTGTGEVSNTEAFF
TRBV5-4 CASRSGLAGSYNEQFF
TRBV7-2 CASSLTAGAASARRGQFF
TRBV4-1 CASSQNSGSYEQYF